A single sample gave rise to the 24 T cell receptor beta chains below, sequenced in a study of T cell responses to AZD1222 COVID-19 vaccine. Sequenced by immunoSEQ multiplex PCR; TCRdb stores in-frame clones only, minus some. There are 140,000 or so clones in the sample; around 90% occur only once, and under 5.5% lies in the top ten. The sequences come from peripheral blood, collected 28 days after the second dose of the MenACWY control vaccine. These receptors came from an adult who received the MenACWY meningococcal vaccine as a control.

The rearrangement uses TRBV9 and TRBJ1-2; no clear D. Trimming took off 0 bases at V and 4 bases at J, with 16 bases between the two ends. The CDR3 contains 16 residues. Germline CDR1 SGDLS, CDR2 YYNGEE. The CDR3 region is CASSVDLDPSGYGYTF. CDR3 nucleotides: TGTGCCAGCAGCGTAGACCTGGATCCCTCGGGCTATGGCTACACCTTC.

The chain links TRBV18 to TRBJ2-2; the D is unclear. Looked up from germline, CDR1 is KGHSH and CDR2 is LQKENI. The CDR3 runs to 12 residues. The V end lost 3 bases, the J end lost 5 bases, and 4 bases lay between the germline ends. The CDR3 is CASSPRTGELFF. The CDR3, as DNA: TGTGCCAGCTCACCGAGGACCGGGGAGCTGTTTTTT.

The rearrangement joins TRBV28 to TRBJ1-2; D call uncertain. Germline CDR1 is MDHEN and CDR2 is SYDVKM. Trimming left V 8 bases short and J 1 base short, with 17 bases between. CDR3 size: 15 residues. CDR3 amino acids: CASSSATVLNYGYTF. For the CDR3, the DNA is TGTGCCAGCTCATCAGCGACCGTTCTTAACTATGGCTACACCTTC.

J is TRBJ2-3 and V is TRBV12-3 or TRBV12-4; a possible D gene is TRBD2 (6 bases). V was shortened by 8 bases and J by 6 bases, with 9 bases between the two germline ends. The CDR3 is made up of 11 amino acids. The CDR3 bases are TGTGCCAGCGCCCGGGGGGATACGCAGTATTTT. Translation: CASARGDTQYF.

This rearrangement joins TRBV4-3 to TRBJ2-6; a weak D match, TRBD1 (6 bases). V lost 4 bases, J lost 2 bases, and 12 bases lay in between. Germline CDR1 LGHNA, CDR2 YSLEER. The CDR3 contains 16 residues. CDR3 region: CASSRRTGTGANVLTF. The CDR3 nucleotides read TGCGCCAGCAGCCGCCGAACAGGGACTGGGGCCAACGTCCTGACTTTC.

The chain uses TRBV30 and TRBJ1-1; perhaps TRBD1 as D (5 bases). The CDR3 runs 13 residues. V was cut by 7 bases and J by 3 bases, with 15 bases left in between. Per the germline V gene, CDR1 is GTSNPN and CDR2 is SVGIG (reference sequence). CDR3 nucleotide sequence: TGTGCCTCCGGCGGCGGAGGGGACACTGAAGCTTTCTTT. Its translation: CASGGGGDTEAFF.

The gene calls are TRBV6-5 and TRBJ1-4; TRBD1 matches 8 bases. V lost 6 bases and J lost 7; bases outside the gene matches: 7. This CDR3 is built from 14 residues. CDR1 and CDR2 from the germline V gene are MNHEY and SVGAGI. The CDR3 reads CASSPGDRGEKLFF. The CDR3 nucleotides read TGTGCCAGCAGCCCCGGTGACAGGGGTGAAAAACTGTTTTTT.

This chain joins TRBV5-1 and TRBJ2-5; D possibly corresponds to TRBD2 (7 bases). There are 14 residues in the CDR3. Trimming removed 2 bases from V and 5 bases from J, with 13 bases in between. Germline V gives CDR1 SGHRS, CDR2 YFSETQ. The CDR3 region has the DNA TGCGCCAGCAGCTTTGGCGGGGGCGAGGAGACCCAGTACTTC. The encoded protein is CASSFGGGEETQYF.

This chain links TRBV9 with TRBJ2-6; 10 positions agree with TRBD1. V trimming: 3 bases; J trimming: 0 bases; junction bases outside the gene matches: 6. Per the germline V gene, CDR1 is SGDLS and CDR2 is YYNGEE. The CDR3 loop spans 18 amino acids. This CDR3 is CASSGRDRGTSGANVLTF. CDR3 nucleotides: TGTGCCAGCAGCGGCCGGGACAGGGGAACCTCTGGGGCCAACGTCCTGACTTTC.

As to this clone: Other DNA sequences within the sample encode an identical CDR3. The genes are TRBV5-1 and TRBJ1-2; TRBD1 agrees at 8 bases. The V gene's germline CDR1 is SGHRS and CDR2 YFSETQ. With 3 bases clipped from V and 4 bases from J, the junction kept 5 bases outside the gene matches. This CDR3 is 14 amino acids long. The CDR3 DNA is TGCGCCAGCAGCTCCGGGACAGGTTCCTATGGCTACACCTTC. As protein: CASSSGTGSYGYTF.

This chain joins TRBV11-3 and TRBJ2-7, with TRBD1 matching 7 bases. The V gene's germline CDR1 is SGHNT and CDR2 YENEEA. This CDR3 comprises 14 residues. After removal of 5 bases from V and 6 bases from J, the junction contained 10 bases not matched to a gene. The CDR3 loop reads CASSLLGQATEQYF. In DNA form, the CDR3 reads TGTGCCAGCAGCCTCCTCGGACAGGCTACCGAGCAGTACTTC.

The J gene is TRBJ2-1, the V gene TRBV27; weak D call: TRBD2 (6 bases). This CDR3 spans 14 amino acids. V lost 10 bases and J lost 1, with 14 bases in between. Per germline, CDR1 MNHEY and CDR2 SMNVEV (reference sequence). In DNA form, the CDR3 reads TGTGCCACGGGAGACGTTCGGTCCTACAATGAGCAGTTCTTC. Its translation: CATGDVRSYNEQFF.

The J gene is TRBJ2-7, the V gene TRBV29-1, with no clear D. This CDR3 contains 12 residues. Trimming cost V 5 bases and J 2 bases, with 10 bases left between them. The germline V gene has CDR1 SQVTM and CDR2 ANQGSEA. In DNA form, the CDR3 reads TGCAGCGTTTCTAATAAAGCCTACGAGCAGTACTTC. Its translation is CSVSNKAYEQYF.

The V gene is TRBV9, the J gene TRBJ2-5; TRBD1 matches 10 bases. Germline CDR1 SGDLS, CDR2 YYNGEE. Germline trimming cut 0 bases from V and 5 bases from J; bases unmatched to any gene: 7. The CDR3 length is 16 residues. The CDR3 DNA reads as TGTGCCAGCAGCGTAGGTCCGGGGACAGGGGAGGAGACCCAGTACTTC. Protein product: CASSVGPGTGEETQYF.

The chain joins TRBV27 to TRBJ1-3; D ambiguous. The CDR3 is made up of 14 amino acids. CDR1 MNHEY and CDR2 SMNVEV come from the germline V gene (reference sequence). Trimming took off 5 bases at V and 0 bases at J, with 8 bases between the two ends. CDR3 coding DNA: TGTGCCAGCAGTCCACGGCGCTCTGGAAACACCATATATTTT. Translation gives CASSPRRSGNTIYF.

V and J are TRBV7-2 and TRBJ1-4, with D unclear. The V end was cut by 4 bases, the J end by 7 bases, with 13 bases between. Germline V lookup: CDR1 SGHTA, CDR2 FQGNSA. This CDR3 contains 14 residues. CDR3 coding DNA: TGTGCCAGCAGCTCGACCCCTAAGGTTGAAAAACTGTTTTTT. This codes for CASSSTPKVEKLFF.

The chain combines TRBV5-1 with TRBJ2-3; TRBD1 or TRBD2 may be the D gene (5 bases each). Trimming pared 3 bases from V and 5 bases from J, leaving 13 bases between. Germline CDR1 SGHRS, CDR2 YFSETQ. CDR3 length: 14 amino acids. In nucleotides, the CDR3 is TGCGCCAGCAGCTCCGGGGCACTGGGAGATACGCAGTATTTT. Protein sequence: CASSSGALGDTQYF.

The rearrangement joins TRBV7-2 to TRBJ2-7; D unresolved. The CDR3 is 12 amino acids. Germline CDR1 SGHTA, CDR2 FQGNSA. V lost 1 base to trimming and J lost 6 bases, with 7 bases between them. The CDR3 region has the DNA TGTGCCAGCAGCTTAGGCGAGAGCGAGCAGTACTTC. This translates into CASSLGESEQYF.

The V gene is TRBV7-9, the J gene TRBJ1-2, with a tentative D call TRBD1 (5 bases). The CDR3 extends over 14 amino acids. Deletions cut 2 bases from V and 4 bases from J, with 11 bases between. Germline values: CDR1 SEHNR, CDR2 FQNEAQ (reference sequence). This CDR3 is CASSLLAGSYGYTF. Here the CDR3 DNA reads TGTGCCAGCAGCTTATTGGCAGGGAGCTATGGCTACACCTTC.

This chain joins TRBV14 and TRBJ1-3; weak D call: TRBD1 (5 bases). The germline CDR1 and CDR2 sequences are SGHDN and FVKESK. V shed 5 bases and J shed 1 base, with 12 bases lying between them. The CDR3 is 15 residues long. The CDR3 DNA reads TGTGCCAGCAGCGCACGACAGAGGTCTGGAAACACCATATATTTT. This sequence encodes CASSARQRSGNTIYF.

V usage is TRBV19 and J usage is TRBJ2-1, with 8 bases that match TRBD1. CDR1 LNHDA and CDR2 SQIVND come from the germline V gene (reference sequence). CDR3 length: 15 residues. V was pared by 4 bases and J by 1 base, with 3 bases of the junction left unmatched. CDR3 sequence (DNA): TGTGCCAGTAGTACCACAGGGGGTTCCTACAATGAGCAGTTCTTC. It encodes CASSTTGGSYNEQFF.

The CDR3 here is CASSHRGATNTQYF. As DNA, the CDR3 is TGTGCCAGCAGCCATCGGGGCGCCACGAATACGCAGTATTTT. V gene TRBV3-1 (or the pseudogene TRBV3-2) combines with J gene TRBJ2-3; D tentatively reads TRBD1 or TRBD2 (5 bases each). V shed 3 bases and J shed 7 bases, with 14 bases lying between them. The CDR3 is 14 residues long. Germline-derived CDR1 and CDR2 are LGHDT and YNNKEL (reference sequence).

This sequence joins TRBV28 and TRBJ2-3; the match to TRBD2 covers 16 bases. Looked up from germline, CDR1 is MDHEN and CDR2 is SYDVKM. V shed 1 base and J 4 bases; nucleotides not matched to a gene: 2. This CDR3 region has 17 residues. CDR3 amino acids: CASSLSGTSGRADTQYF. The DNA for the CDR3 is TGTGCCAGCAGTTTATCTGGGACTAGCGGGAGGGCAGATACGCAGTATTTT.

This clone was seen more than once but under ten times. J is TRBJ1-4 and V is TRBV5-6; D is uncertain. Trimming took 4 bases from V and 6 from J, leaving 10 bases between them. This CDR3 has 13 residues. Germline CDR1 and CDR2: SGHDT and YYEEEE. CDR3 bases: TGTGCCAGCAGCCACGTTATCGATGAAAAACTGTTTTTT. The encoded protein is CASSHVIDEKLFF.